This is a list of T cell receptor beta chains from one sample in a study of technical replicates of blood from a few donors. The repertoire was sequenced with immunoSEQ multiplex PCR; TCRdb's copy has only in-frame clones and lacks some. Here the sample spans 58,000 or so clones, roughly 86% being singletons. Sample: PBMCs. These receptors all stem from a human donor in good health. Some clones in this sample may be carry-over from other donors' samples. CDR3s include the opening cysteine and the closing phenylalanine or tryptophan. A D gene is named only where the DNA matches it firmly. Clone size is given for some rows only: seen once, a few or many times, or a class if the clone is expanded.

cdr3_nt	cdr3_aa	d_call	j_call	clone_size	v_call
TGTGCCAGCTCACCACAGGAGGAGCAGTACTTC	CASSPQEEQYF	-	TRBJ2-7	-	TRBV18
TGTGCCAGCAGGGAAACGGGGAACACTGAAGCTTTCTTT	CASRETGNTEAFF	-	TRBJ1-1	few	TRBV7-9
TGTGCCAGCAGCTTGGGGCCTGCCGGGGAGCTGTTTTTT	CASSLGPAGELFF	-	TRBJ2-2	-	TRBV5-6
TGTGCCAGCAGCCTCAGTGCGGGGGCTGGGGCCAACGTCCTGACTTTC	CASSLSAGAGANVLTF	TRBD2	TRBJ2-6	-	TRBV7-3
TGTGCCACCAGCAGAGGAGGGGGGGCAGGAACTGAAGCTTTCTTT	CATSRGGGAGTEAFF	-	TRBJ1-1	-	TRBV15
TGTGCCAGCAGCACTTCAAGGACTTTCCCCCTCGAGCAGTACTTC	CASSTSRTFPLEQYF	-	TRBJ2-7	-	TRBV7-2
TGCGCCAGCAGCCAAGATAGGAGCCTTTCTGGAAACACCATATATTTT	CASSQDRSLSGNTIYF	-	TRBJ1-3	-	TRBV4-3
TGTGCCAGTAGGCCCAACAGGGACAGCTCTGGAAACACCATATATTTT	CASRPNRDSSGNTIYF	TRBD1	TRBJ1-3	-	TRBV19
TGTGCCAGCAGCTTGATGACAGCCCAAAATGAAAAACTGTTTTTT	CASSLMTAQNEKLFF	-	TRBJ1-4	-	TRBV5-8
TGTGCCAGCAGCTTAGCTAGTAATGAGCAGTTCTTC	CASSLASNEQFF	-	TRBJ2-1	-	TRBV7-9
TGTGCCAGCAGCTTTGCCATGGGGGGTGACGTTGAGCAGTACTTC	CASSFAMGGDVEQYF	-	TRBJ2-7	-	TRBV11-2
TGTGCCAGCAGCGCAGGACTAGCGGGGGGATTAACAGATACGCAGTATTTT	CASSAGLAGGLTDTQYF	TRBD2	TRBJ2-3	-	TRBV11-2
TGCAGCGGGACAGTCCCGATGAACACTGAAGCTTTCTTT	CSGTVPMNTEAFF	-	TRBJ1-1	-	TRBV29-1
TGTGCCAGCAGCTTAGCGGGACTAGCGGGGCTCGAGCAGTACTTC	CASSLAGLAGLEQYF	TRBD2	TRBJ2-7	-	TRBV7-8
TGTGCCAGCAGACAAACAGATTCGAACACCGGGGAGCTGTTTTTT	CASRQTDSNTGELFF	-	TRBJ2-2	-	TRBV2
TGTGCCAGCAGCTTCCTAGCGGGAGAAGGACACGAGCAGTACTTC	CASSFLAGEGHEQYF	TRBD2	TRBJ2-7	-	TRBV7-2
TGTGCCAGCAGCGTACAGGGTACTGGAAACACCATATATTTT	CASSVQGTGNTIYF	-	TRBJ1-3	-	TRBV5-4
TGTGCCAGCAGTGAAGTCGCGAATTCACCCCTCCACTTT	CASSEVANSPLHF	-	TRBJ1-6	-	TRBV2
TGTGCCAGCAGTGGAACGGGTTGGAACACTGAAGCTTTCTTT	CASSGTGWNTEAFF	-	TRBJ1-1	few	TRBV6-1
TGTGCCAGTAGTTGGACAGATAGCACAGATACGCAGTATTTT	CASSWTDSTDTQYF	-	TRBJ2-3	-	TRBV19
TGTGCCATCAGTGGGGACAGACAGAACACTGAAGCTTTCTTT	CAISGDRQNTEAFF	TRBD1	TRBJ1-1	-	TRBV10-3
TGTGCCAGCAGTTATGGGCAGGGGAAGACATCCCTCCACTTT	CASSYGQGKTSLHF	-	TRBJ1-6	-	TRBV25-1
TGTGCCAGCAGCCCCCATGGAAGGGACAGGGACTATGGCTACACCTTC	CASSPHGRDRDYGYTF	TRBD1	TRBJ1-2	-	TRBV7-2
TGTGCCAGTAGTATAACGCGGGACTCCTACAATGAGCAGTTCTTC	CASSITRDSYNEQFF	-	TRBJ2-1	-	TRBV19
TGTGCCAGCAGGAGAGGGGGGGCGGGCACTGAAGCTTTCTTT	CASRRGGAGTEAFF	-	TRBJ1-1	-	TRBV2
TGCGCCAGCAGCCAAGATGGGACTTTTTACTACGAGCAGTACTTC	CASSQDGTFYYEQYF	-	TRBJ2-7	once	TRBV4-1